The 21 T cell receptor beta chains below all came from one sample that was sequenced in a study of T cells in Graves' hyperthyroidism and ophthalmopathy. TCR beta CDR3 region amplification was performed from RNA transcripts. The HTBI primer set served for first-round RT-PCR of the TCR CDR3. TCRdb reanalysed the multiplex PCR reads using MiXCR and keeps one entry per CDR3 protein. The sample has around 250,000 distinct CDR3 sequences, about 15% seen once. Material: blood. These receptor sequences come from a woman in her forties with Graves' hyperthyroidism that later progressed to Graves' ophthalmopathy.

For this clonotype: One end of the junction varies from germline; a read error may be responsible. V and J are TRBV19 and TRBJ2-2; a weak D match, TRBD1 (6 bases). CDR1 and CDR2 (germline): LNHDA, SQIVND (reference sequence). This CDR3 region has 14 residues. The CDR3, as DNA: TGTGCCAGTACACAGGGTTCTTGGACCGGAGAGCTGTTTTTT. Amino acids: CASTQGSWTGELFF. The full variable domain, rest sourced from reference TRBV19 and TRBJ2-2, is DGGITQSPKYLFRKEGQNVTLSCEQNLNHDAMYWYRQDPGQGLRLIYYSQIVNDFQKGDIAEGYSVSREKKESFPLTVTSAQKNPTAFYLCASTQGSWTGELFFGEGSRLTVL.

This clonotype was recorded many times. The CDR3, as DNA: TGCAGTGCTATCGGACTAGCGGGAGAAATCTACGAGCAGTACTTC. This sequence encodes CSAIGLAGEIYEQYF. The chain carries TRBV20-1 and TRBJ2-7, with TRBD2 identical over 13 bases. Trimming cost V 4 bases and J 3 bases; bases outside gene matches: 6. In germline, CDR1 is DFQATT, CDR2 SNEGSKA (reference sequence). The CDR3 spans 15 residues.

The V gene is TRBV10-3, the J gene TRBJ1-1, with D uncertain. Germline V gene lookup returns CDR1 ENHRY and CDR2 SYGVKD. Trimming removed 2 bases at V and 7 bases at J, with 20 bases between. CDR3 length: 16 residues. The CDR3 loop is CAISENLRKESFEAFF. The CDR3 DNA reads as TGTGCCATCAGTGAGAATCTGAGAAAAGAAAGTTTTGAAGCTTTCTTT.

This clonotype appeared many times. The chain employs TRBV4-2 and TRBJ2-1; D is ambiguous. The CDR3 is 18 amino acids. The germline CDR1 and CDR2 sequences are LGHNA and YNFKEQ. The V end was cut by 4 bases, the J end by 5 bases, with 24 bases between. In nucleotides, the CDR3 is TGTGCCAGCAGCCGAAAAAATGAGAGGTGGAACCCAGACAATGAGCAGTTCTTC. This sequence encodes CASSRKNERWNPDNEQFF.

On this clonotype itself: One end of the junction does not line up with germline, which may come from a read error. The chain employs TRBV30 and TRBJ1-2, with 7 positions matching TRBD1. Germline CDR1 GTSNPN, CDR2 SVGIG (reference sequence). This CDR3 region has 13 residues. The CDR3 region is CTWITDRAYGYTF. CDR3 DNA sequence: TGTACCTGGATTACTGACAGGGCCTATGGCTACACCTTC.

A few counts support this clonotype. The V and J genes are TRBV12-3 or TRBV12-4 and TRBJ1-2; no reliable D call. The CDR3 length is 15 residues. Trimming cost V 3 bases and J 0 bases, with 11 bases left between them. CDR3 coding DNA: TGTGCCAGCAGTTTCGTCGGGAAGGCTAACTATGGCTACACCTTC. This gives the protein CASSFVGKANYGYTF.

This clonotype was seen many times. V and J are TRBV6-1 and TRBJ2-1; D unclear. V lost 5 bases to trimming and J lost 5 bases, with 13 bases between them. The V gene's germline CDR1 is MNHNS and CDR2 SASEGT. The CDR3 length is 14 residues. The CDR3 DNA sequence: TGTGCCAGCAGTCTAGGCCCTCTGAACAATGAGCAGTTCTTC. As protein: CASSLGPLNNEQFF.

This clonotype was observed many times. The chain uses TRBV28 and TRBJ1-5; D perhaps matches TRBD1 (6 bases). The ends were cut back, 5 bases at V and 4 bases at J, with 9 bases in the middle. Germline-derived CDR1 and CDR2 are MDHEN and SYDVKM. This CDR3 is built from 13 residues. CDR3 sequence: CASSLTGNQPQHF. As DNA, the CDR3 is TGTGCCAGCAGTCTTACAGGGAATCAGCCCCAGCATTTT.

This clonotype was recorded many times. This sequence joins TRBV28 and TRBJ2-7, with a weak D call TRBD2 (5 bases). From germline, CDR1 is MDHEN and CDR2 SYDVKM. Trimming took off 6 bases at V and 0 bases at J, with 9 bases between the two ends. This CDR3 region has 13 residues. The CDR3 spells CASRRVGSYEQYF. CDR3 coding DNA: TGTGCCAGCAGGAGGGTAGGCTCCTACGAGCAGTACTTC.

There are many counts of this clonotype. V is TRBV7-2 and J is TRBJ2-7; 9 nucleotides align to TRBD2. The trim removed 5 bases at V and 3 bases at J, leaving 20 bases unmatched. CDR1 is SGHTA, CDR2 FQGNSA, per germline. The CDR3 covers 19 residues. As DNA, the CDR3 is TGTGCCAGCAGCATACAATCCGGGACTAGCTCTCCTTTCCACTACGAGCAGTACTTC. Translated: CASSIQSGTSSPFHYEQYF.

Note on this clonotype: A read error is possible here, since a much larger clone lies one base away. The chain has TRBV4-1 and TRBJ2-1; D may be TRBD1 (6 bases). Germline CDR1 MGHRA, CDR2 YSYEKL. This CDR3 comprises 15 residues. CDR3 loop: CASSPRDKGYNGQFF. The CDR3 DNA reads TGCGCCAGCAGCCCACGGGACAAAGGCTACAATGGGCAGTTCTTC.

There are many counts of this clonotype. CDR3 DNA sequence: TGTGCCAGCAGCTCCATCGGGGGTTCTAGCACAGATACGCAGTATTTT. Protein sequence: CASSSIGGSSTDTQYF. The chain combines TRBV11-2 with TRBJ2-3, with D perhaps matching TRBD2 (6 bases). There are 16 residues in the CDR3. Germline values: CDR1 SGHAT, CDR2 FQNNGV. Trimming left V 4 bases short and J 0 bases short, with 14 bases between. The complete variable domain, with remaining parts taken from reference TRBV11-2 and TRBJ2-3, reads EAGVAQSPRYKIIEKRQSVAFWCNPISGHATLYWYQQILGQGPKLLIQFQNNGVVDDSQLPKDRFSAERLKGVDSTLKIQPAKLEDSAVYLCASSSIGGSSTDTQYFGPGTRLTVL.

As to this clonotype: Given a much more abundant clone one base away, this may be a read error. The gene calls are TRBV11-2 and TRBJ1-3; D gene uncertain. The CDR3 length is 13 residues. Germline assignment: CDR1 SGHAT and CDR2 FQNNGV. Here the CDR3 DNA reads TGTGCCAGCAGCTCTTCTTTCGGAAGCACCATATATTTT. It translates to CASSSSFGSTIYF.

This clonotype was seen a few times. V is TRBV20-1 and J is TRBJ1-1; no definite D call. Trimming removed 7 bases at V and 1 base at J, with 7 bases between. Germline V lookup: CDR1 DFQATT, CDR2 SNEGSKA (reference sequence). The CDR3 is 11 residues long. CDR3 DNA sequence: TGCAGTGAACAGTCGAACACTGAAGCTTTCTTT. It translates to CSEQSNTEAFF.

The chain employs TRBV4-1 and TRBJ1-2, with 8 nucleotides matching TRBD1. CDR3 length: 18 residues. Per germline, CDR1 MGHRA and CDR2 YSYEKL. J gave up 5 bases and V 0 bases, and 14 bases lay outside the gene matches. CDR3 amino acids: CASSQDRLETGVPYGYTF. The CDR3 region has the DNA TGCGCCAGCAGCCAAGATCGGCTCGAGACAGGGGTTCCATATGGCTACACCTTC.

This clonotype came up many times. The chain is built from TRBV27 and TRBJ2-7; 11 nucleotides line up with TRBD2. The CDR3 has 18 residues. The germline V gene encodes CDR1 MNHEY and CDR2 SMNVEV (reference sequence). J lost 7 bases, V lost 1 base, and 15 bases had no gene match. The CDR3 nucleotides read TGTGCCAGCAGTTTATTCGGTAGCGGGAGGGCGAACCCGAGTGAGCAGTACTTC. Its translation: CASSLFGSGRANPSEQYF.

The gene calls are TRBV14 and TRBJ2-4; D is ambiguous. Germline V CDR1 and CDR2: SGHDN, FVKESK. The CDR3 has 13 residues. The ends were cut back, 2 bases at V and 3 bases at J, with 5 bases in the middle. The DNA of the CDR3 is TGTGCCAGCAGCCAACGAGTCAAAAACATTCAGTACTTC. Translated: CASSQRVKNIQYF.

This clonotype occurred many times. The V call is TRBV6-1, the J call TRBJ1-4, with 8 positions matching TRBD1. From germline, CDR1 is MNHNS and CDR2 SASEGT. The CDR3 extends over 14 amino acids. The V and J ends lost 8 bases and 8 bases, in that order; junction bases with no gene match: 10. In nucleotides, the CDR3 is TGTGCCAGCGGTGGGAACAGGGGGGTGGAAAAACTGTTTTTT. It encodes CASGGNRGVEKLFF.

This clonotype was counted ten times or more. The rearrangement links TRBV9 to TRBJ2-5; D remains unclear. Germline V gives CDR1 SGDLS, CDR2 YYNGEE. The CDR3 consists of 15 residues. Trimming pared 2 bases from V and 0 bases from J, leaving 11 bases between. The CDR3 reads CASSVVNGYQETQYF. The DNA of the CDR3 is TGTGCCAGCAGCGTCGTGAATGGTTACCAAGAGACCCAGTACTTC.

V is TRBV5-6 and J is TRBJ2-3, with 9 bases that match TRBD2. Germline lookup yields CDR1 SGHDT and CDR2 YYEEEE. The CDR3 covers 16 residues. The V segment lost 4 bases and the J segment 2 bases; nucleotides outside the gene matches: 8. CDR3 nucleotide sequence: TGTGCCAGCAGCGCAGCCGCTAGCGGGATCACAGATACGCAGTATTTT. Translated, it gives CASSAAASGITDTQYF.

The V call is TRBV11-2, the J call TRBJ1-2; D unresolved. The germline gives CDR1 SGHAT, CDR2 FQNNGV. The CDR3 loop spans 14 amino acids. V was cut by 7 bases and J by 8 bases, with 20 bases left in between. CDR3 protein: CASTRSGLSFGYTF. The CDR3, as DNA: TGTGCCAGCACCAGATCCGGACTCTCCTTCGGCTACACCTTC.